These 30 T cell receptor beta chains share one sample of origin, sequenced in a study of T-cell reconstitution after alpha-beta-depleted transplantation in children. Molecular barcoding with unique molecular identifiers was used for the TCRbeta library. TCRdb reprocessed the PCR reads via MiXCR and lists one record per CDR3 protein. The sample contains fewer than 550,000 distinct CDR3 sequences, 11% of which appear only once. Sequencing used PBMCs, mostly from graft donor cells, obtained 180 days after TCRalphabeta/CD19-depleted stem cell transplant. The source of these receptors is a female patient aged 2-15 years who had a stem cell transplant for aplastic anemia, so the T cells may come from the graft donor.

The chain carries TRBV18 and TRBJ2-1; D perhaps matches TRBD1 (6 bases). From germline, CDR1 is KGHSH and CDR2 LQKENI. This CDR3 is built from 15 residues. V lost 3 bases, J lost 10 bases, and 19 bases lay in between. This CDR3 reads CASSPNRDIRGEQFF. CDR3 coding DNA: TGTGCCAGCTCACCGAACCGGGACATCCGAGGGGAGCAGTTCTTC.

This clonotype came up many times. The CDR3: CASSLGISYEQYF. The CDR3 DNA follows: TGTGCCAGCAGCCTCGGGATCTCCTACGAGCAGTACTTC. This chain joins TRBV5-6 and TRBJ2-7; D is perhaps TRBD2 (5 bases). Trimming took 4 bases from V and 0 from J, leaving 8 bases between them. The germline CDR1 and CDR2 sequences are SGHDT and YYEEEE. The CDR3 runs 13 residues.

This clonotype was detected many times. The chain combines TRBV29-1 with TRBJ2-1; 9 bases are a match to TRBD2. This CDR3 spans 13 amino acids. The junction had 11 bases not matched to a gene; V was cut back by 7 bases and J by 10 bases. Germline lookup yields CDR1 SQVTM and CDR2 ANQGSEA. The DNA of the CDR3 is TGCAGCGCTCCCGCTAGCGGGGAGAGGGAGCAGTTCTTC. Translating gives CSAPASGEREQFF.

V is TRBV11-2 and J is TRBJ2-1; tentative D call: TRBD2 (6 bases). Germline CDR1 reads SGHAT; CDR2 reads FQNNGV. The CDR3 contains 17 residues. V shed 4 bases and J shed 0 bases, with 16 bases lying between them. The CDR3 region has the DNA TGTGCCAGCAGCTCCGGGGGAGCGGACCGCTCCTACAATGAGCAGTTCTTC. Its translation: CASSSGGADRSYNEQFF.

This clonotype turned up a few times. The chain has TRBV19 and TRBJ1-5; no reliable D call. V lost 6 bases and J 1 base, leaving 13 bases between the germline ends. The CDR3 runs 15 residues. In germline, CDR1 is LNHDA, CDR2 SQIVND (reference sequence). Written as DNA, the CDR3 is TGTGCCAGTAGACCCCCCGGAGGGAGCAATCAGCCCCAGCATTTT. This codes for CASRPPGGSNQPQHF.

There are many counts of this clonotype. This chain links TRBV6-2 or TRBV6-3 with TRBJ2-3; no firm D call. V lost 0 bases and J 5 bases, leaving 6 bases between the germline ends. The length of the CDR3 is 13 residues. CDR1 and CDR2 (germline): MNHEY, SVGEGT. CDR3 sequence reads: CASSYSVEDTQYF. CDR3 DNA: TGTGCCAGCAGTTACTCGGTTGAAGATACGCAGTATTTT.

This rearrangement joins TRBV7-6 to TRBJ2-7; tentative D call: TRBD2 (5 bases). Germline V lookup: CDR1 SGHVS, CDR2 FNYEAQ. Trimming cost V 1 base and J 3 bases, with 13 bases left between them. The CDR3 length is 15 residues. The CDR3 here is CASSLGTSNHYEQYF. For the CDR3, the DNA is TGTGCCAGCAGCTTAGGGACTTCTAACCACTACGAGCAGTACTTC.

In regard to this clonotype: The conserved final phenylalanine or tryptophan is absent from the CDR3, which likely points to a read error. The V call is TRBV4-1, the J call TRBJ2-2; 7 positions match TRBD1. The CDR3 runs 16 residues. The trim removed 0 bases at V and 1 base at J, leaving 2 bases unmatched. CDR1 is MGHRA and CDR2 is YSYEKL in the germline V gene. The CDR3 nucleotides are TGCGCCAGCAGCCAAGATCGGACAGGGAACACCGGGGAGCTGTTTCTT. This codes for CASSQDRTGNTGELFL.

This clonotype was recorded at least ten times. At one boundary the junction diverges from the germline segment, which might be a read error. CDR3 residues: CASSLRGYGYTF. The CDR3, as DNA: TGCGCCAGCAGCTTGAGAGGCTATGGCTACACCTTC. This rearrangement joins TRBV28 to TRBJ1-2, with unresolved D. The V gene's germline CDR1 is MDHEN and CDR2 SYDVKM. The length of the CDR3 is 12 residues.

The gene calls are TRBV7-3 and TRBJ2-3; either TRBD1 or TRBD2 may supply D (5 bases each). Germline V lookup: CDR1 SGHTA, CDR2 FQGTGA. The length of the CDR3 is 17 residues. V lost 5 bases to trimming and J lost 2 bases, with 20 bases between them. CDR3 amino acids: CASSTTGTHLYTDTQYF. CDR3 DNA: TGTGCCAGCAGCACAACCGGGACCCATCTGTACACAGATACGCAGTATTTT. Filled out from reference TRBV7-3 and TRBJ2-3, the complete variable domain reads GAGVSQTPSNKVTEKGKYVELRCDPISGHTALYWYRQSLGQGPEFLIYFQGTGAADDSGLPNDRFFAVRPEGSVSTLKIQRTERGDSAVYLCASSTTGTHLYTDTQYFGPGTRLTVL.

The chain couples TRBV28 to TRBJ2-1; perhaps TRBD1 as D (5 bases). Germline V gene lookup returns CDR1 MDHEN and CDR2 SYDVKM. V gave up 1 base and J gave up 1 base, with 11 bases separating them. CDR3 length equals 16 residues. The CDR3 spells CASSLSVAGSYNEQFF. In DNA, the CDR3 is TGTGCCAGCAGTTTATCGGTGGCAGGGTCCTACAATGAGCAGTTCTTC.

This clonotype was counted ten times or more. The chain joins TRBV12-3 or TRBV12-4 to TRBJ1-6, with 7 bases fitting TRBD1. V was pared by 6 bases and J by 6 bases, with 8 bases of the junction left unmatched. The CDR3 extends over 15 amino acids. The CDR3 DNA reads TGTGCCAGCAGCAGAGGAGGGGACAGTAATTCACCCCTCCACTTT. It translates to CASSRGGDSNSPLHF.

V usage is TRBV9 and J usage is TRBJ2-3; D is undetermined. Germline lookup yields CDR1 SGDLS and CDR2 YYNGEE. The CDR3 is 14 residues long. Trimming took 3 bases from V and 4 from J, leaving 12 bases between them. CDR3 coding DNA: TGTGCCAGCAGCGCGCTCCCTAGGGCAGATACGCAGTATTTT. Its translation: CASSALPRADTQYF.

V gene TRBV12-3 or TRBV12-4 combines with J gene TRBJ1-5; TRBD1 matches 11 bases. The CDR3 is made up of 15 amino acids. Unmatched junction bases numbered 4, after V lost 3 bases and J lost 6 bases. The CDR3 loop reads CASSLQDRGLQPQHF. CDR3 DNA: TGTGCCAGCAGTTTGCAGGACAGGGGGCTTCAGCCCCAGCATTTT.

V and J are TRBV5-1 and TRBJ2-7, with TRBD1 identical over 7 bases. The CDR3 is 15 amino acids. Looked up from germline, CDR1 is SGHRS and CDR2 is YFSETQ. V was pared by 4 bases and J by 2 bases, with 9 bases of the junction left unmatched. The CDR3 loop is CASSHGTVEAYEQYF. CDR3 DNA sequence: TGCGCCAGCAGCCACGGGACAGTAGAGGCCTACGAGCAGTACTTC. Combining the CDR3 with reference TRBV5-1 and TRBJ2-7 gives the whole variable domain KAGVTQTPRYLIKTRGQQVTLSCSPISGHRSVSWYQQTPGQGLQFLFEYFSETQRNKGNFPGRFSGRQFSNSRSEMNVSTLELGDSALYLCASSHGTVEAYEQYFGPGTRLTVT.

This chain connects TRBV7-2 to TRBJ1-2, with a weak D call TRBD1 (5 bases). CDR3 length: 14 residues. V was pared by 5 bases and J by 4 bases, with 14 bases between. Germline CDR1 is SGHTA and CDR2 is FQGNSA. CDR3 residues: CASSLRDGPYGYTF. Written as DNA, the CDR3 is TGTGCCAGCAGCCTCCGGGACGGCCCCTATGGCTACACCTTC.

This clonotype was counted ten times or more. This sequence joins TRBV9 and TRBJ2-3, with D tentatively TRBD1 (6 bases). This CDR3 is built from 15 residues. CDR1 is SGDLS and CDR2 is YYNGEE in the germline V gene. With 0 bases removed from V and 0 bases from J, the gap between germline ends came to 8 bases. This chain's CDR3 is CASSVGTVSTDTQYF. Written as DNA, the CDR3 is TGTGCCAGCAGCGTAGGGACAGTGAGCACAGATACGCAGTATTTT.

The gene calls are TRBV7-2 and TRBJ2-7, with TRBD2 matching 8 bases. V was pared by 5 bases and J by 6 bases, with 9 bases of the junction left unmatched. The CDR3 runs 14 residues. Germline CDR1 is SGHTA and CDR2 is FQGNSA. DNA of the CDR3: TGTGCCAGCAGCCCCCGGGGGGGGCGCGGCGAGCAGTACTTC. Translating it yields CASSPRGGRGEQYF. Drawing the rest from reference TRBV7-2 and TRBJ2-7, the complete variable domain is GAGVSQSPSNKVTEKGKDVELRCDPISGHTALYWYRQSLGQGLEFLIYFQGNSAPDKSGLPSDRFSAERTGGSVSTLTIQRTQQEDSAVYLCASSPRGGRGEQYFGPGTRLTVT.

The chain carries TRBV29-1 and TRBJ2-5, with unresolved D. Germline V CDR1 and CDR2: SQVTM, ANQGSEA. The CDR3 runs to 13 residues. V dropped 2 bases and J dropped 1 base, with 8 bases sitting between them. CDR3 protein: CSVESTLQETQYF. The CDR3 DNA reads as TGCAGCGTTGAAAGTACACTCCAAGAGACCCAGTACTTC.

This clonotype was observed a handful of times. This chain joins TRBV7-2 and TRBJ1-1; D might be TRBD1 (5 bases). Trimming removed 7 bases from V and 1 base from J, with 13 bases in between. CDR3 length: 14 residues. Per the germline V gene, CDR1 is SGHTA and CDR2 is FQGNSA. CDR3 in DNA: TGTGCCAGCACCCCCTTGAGGGGGAACACTGAAGCTTTCTTT. Its translation: CASTPLRGNTEAFF.

This rearrangement joins TRBV5-1 to TRBJ2-3; possible D gene TRBD2, 6 bases. Germline CDR1 reads SGHRS; CDR2 reads YFSETQ. V lost 4 bases and J 2 bases, leaving 20 bases between the germline ends. This CDR3 contains 17 residues. The CDR3 protein is CASSPLVIAGLTDTQYF. Written as DNA, the CDR3 is TGCGCCAGCAGCCCACTGGTAATCGCGGGACTCACAGATACGCAGTATTTT.

This clonotype was recorded a few times. The rearrangement joins TRBV15 to TRBJ1-2; D remains unclear. Germline values: CDR1 LNHNV, CDR2 YYDKDF (reference sequence). This CDR3 spans 12 amino acids. The V and J ends lost 6 bases and 0 bases respectively, with 5 bases between them. The CDR3 DNA follows: TGTGCCACCAGAAAGCCTAACTATGGCTACACCTTC. Amino acid sequence: CATRKPNYGYTF.

The V call is TRBV5-1, the J call TRBJ2-1; TRBD2 might be the D (6 bases). The CDR3 has 14 residues. CDR1 SGHRS and CDR2 YFSETQ come from the germline V gene. Trimming pared 4 bases from V and 4 bases from J, leaving 12 bases between. The CDR3 nucleotides read TGCGCCAGCAGCGGAGTAGCGGAATACAATGAGCAGTTCTTC. It specifies CASSGVAEYNEQFF.

The chain employs TRBV18 and TRBJ1-5; D uncertain. Germline V gene lookup returns CDR1 KGHSH and CDR2 LQKENI. This CDR3 has 12 residues. The V gene lost 3 bases and the J gene lost 4 bases, with 4 bases spanning the gap. The CDR3 region has the DNA TGTGCCAGCTCACCGAAAAATCAGCCCCAGCATTTT. This gives the protein CASSPKNQPQHF.

J is TRBJ2-7 and V is TRBV11-2; D is unresolved. V was pared by 5 bases and J by 4 bases, with 18 bases between. This CDR3 contains 15 residues. The germline gives CDR1 SGHAT, CDR2 FQNNGV. The CDR3 sequence: CASSLNWGREYEQYF. The CDR3 region has the DNA TGTGCCAGCAGCCTCAATTGGGGAAGGGAATACGAGCAGTACTTC.

V gene TRBV20-1 combines with J gene TRBJ1-1; D is unresolved. Germline V gene sequence: CDR1 DFQATT, CDR2 SNEGSKA (reference sequence). The CDR3 has 15 residues. Between the trimmed V and J ends, which lost 1 base and 5 bases, there was a span of 17 bases. The CDR3 coding sequence is TGCAGTGCTAGAGCTCAAAAGTGGGGTGGAACTGAAGCTTTCTTT. This encodes CSARAQKWGGTEAFF.

The chain is built from TRBV28 and TRBJ1-2, with D possibly TRBD1 on 6 matching bases. Germline V lookup: CDR1 MDHEN, CDR2 SYDVKM. V was pared by 4 bases and J by 4 bases, with 19 bases between. The CDR3 length is 16 residues. CDR3 sequence: CASSWDLGLGGYGYTF. The CDR3 region has the DNA TGTGCCAGCAGTTGGGATTTAGGCTTAGGGGGCTATGGCTACACCTTC.

This clonotype was counted only a few times. V usage is TRBV24-1 and J usage is TRBJ1-6; D remains unclear. V dropped 3 bases and J dropped 5 bases, with 7 bases sitting between them. The CDR3 sequence is 14 residues long. CDR1 is KGHDR and CDR2 is SFDVKD in the germline V gene. The CDR3 region is CATSDTGNNSPLHF. The CDR3 DNA is TGTGCCACCAGTGATACCGGGAATAATTCACCCCTCCACTTT.

This clonotype was counted at least ten times. The V gene is TRBV2, the J gene TRBJ1-2; 9 bases line up with TRBD1. With V trimmed by 6 bases and J by 3 bases, 5 bases remained unmatched. The length of the CDR3 is 14 residues. CDR1 is SNHLY, CDR2 FYNNEI, per germline. The CDR3 region is CASSKQGADYGYTF. The DNA of the CDR3 is TGTGCCAGCAGCAAACAGGGGGCGGACTATGGCTACACCTTC.

This clonotype was picked up a small number of times. This chain joins TRBV20-1 and TRBJ1-5; D gene uncertain. Trimming removed 5 bases from V and 3 bases from J, with 8 bases in between. Germline V CDR1 and CDR2: DFQATT, SNEGSKA (reference sequence). The CDR3 contains 12 residues. The DNA for the CDR3 is TGCAGTGCTGAACAGAACAATCAGCCCCAGCATTTT. Its translation: CSAEQNNQPQHF.